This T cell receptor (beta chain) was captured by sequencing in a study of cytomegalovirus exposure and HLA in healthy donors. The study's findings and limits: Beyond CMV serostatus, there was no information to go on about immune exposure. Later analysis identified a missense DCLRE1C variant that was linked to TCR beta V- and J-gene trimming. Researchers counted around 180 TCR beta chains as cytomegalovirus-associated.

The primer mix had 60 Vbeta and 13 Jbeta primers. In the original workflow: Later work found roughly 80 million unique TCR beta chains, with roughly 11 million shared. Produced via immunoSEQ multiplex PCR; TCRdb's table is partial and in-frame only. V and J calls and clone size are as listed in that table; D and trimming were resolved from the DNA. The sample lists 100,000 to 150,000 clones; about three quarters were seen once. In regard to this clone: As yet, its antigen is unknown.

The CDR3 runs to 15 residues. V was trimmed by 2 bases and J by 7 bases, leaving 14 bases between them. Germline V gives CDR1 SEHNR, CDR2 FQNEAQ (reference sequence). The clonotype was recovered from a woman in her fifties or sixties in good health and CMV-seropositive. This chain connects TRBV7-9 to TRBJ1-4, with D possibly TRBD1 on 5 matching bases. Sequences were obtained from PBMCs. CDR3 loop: CASSLMQGVGEKLFF. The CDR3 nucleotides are TGTGCCAGCAGCTTAATGCAGGGTGTGGGTGAAAAACTGTTTTTT.